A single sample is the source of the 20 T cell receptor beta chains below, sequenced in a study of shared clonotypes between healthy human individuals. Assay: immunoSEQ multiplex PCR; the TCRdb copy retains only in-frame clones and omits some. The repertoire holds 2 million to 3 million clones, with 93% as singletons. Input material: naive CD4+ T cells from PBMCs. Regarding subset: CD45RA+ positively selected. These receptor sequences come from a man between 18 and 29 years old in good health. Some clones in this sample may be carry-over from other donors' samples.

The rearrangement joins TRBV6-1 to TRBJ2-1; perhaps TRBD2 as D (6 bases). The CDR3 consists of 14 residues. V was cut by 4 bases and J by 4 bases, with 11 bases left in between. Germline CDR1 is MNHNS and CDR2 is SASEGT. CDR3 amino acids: CASSAGDSYNEQFF. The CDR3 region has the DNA TGTGCCAGCAGTGCTGGGGACTCTTACAATGAGCAGTTCTTC.

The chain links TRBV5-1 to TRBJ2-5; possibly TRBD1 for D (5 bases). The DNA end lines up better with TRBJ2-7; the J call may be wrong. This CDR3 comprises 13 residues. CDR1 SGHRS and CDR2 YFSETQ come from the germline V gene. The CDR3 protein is CASTARVGYEQYF. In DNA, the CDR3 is TGCGCCAGCACCGCCAGGGTAGGCTACGAGCAGTACTTC.

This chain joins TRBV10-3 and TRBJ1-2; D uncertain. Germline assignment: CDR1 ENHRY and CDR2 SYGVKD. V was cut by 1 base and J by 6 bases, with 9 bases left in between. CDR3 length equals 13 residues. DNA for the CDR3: TGTGCCATCAGTGAGTTCACAGAGGATGGCTACACCTTC. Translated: CAISEFTEDGYTF.

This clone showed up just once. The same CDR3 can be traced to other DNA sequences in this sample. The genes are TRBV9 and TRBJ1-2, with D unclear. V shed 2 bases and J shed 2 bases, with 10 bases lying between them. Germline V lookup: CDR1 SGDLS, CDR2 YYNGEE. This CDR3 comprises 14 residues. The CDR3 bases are TGTGCCAGCAGCGTCGGAGGGCTCAACTATGGCTACACCTTC. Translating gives CASSVGGLNYGYTF.

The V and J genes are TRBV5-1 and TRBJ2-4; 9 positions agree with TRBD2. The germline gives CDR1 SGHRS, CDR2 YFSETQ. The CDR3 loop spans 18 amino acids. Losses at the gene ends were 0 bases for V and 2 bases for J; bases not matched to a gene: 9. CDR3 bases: TGCGCCAGCAGCTTGGCCGCGGGAGGGCCCCTAACCAAAAACATTCAGTACTTC. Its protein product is CASSLAAGGPLTKNIQYF.

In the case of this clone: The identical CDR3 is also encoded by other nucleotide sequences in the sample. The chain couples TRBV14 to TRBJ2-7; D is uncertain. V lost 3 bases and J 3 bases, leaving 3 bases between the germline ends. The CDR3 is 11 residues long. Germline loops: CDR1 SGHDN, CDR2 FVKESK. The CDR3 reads CASSHSYEQYF. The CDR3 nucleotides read TGTGCCAGCAGCCATAGCTACGAGCAGTACTTC.

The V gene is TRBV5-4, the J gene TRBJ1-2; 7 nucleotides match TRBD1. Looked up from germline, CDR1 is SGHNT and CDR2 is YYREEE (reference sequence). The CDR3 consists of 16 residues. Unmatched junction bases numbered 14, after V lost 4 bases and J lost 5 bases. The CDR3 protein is CASSQAPGQNGYGYTF. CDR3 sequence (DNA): TGTGCCAGCAGCCAAGCACCGGGACAGAATGGATATGGCTACACCTTC.

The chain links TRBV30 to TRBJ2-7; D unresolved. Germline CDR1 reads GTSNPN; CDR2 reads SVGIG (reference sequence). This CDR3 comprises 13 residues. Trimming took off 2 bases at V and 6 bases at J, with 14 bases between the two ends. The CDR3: CAWSPGPLREQYF. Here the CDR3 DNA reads TGTGCCTGGAGTCCTGGTCCCTTACGCGAGCAGTACTTC.

CDR3: CASSLMEGGSNYGYTF. The CDR3 nucleotides read TGTGCCAGCAGCTTAATGGAGGGGGGCTCTAACTATGGCTACACCTTC. The chain links TRBV5-6 to TRBJ1-2; perhaps TRBD1 as D (6 bases). Germline CDR1 and CDR2: SGHDT and YYEEEE. CDR3 length: 16 residues. Trimming took 2 bases from V and 0 from J, leaving 14 bases between them.

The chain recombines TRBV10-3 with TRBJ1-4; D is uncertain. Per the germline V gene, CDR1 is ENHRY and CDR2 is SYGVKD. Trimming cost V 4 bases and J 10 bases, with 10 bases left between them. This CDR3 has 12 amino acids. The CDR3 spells CAISGQDRKLFF. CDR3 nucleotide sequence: TGTGCCATCAGTGGGCAGGATCGAAAACTGTTTTTT.

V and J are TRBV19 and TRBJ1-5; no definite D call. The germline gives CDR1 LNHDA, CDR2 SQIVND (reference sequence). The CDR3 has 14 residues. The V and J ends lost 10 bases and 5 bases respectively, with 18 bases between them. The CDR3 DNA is TGTGCCACCTCCCTGGAGCTACAATATCAGCCCCAGCATTTT. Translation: CATSLELQYQPQHF.

CDR3 sequence (DNA): TGCGCCAGCAGCCAAGCGGGGGTAGCGGGATACGAGCAGTACTTC. Amino acids: CASSQAGVAGYEQYF. J is TRBJ2-7 and V is TRBV4-1; TRBD2 aligns across 8 bases. J gave up 4 bases and V 1 base, and 6 bases lay outside the gene matches. Germline loops: CDR1 MGHRA, CDR2 YSYEKL. The CDR3 runs to 15 residues.

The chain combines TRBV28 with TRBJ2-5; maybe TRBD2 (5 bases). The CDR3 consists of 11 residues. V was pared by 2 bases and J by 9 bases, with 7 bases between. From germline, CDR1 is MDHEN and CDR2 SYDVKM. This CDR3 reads CASSLRTAQYF. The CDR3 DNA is TGTGCCAGCAGTTTAAGGACTGCCCAGTACTTC. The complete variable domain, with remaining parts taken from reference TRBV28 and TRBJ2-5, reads DVKVTQSSRYLVKRTGEKVFLECVQDMDHENMFWYRQDPGLGLRLIYFSYDVKMKEKGDIPEGYSVSREKKERFSLILESASTNQTSMYLCASSLRTAQYFGPGTRLLVL.

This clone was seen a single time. The CDR3 here is CASSSLPGGTEAFF. CDR3 DNA: TGCGCCAGCAGCTCTCTCCCAGGGGGCACTGAAGCTTTCTTT. The gene calls are TRBV5-1 and TRBJ1-1; 7 nucleotides align to TRBD1. The CDR3 is 14 amino acids. Germline trimming cut 3 bases from V and 4 bases from J; bases unmatched to any gene: 6. Germline assignment: CDR1 SGHRS and CDR2 YFSETQ.

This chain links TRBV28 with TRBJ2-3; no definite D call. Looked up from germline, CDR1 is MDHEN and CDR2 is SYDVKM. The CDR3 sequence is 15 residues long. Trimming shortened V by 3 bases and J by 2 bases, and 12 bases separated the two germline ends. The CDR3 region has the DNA TGTGCCAGCAGTTTGGCCGGCGTTTACACAGATACGCAGTATTTT. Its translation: CASSLAGVYTDTQYF.

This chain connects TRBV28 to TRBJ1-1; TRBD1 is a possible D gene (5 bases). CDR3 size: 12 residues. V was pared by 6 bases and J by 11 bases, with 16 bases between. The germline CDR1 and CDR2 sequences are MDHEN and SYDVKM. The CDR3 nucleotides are TGTGCCAGCAGCCCTTCAGGGTTCGGGGCTTTCTTT. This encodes CASSPSGFGAFF.

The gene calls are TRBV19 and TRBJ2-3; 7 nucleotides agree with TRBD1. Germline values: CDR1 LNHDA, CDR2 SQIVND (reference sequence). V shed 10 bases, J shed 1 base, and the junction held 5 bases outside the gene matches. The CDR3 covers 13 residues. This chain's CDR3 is CATNGQGTDTQYF. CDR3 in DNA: TGTGCCACAAACGGACAGGGCACAGATACGCAGTATTTT.

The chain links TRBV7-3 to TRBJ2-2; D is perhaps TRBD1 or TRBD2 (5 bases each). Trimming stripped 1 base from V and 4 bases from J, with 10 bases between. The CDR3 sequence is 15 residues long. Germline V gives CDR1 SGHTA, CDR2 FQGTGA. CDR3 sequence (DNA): TGTGCCAGCAGCTTAAGTGGGACCGCCACCGGGGAGCTGTTTTTT. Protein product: CASSLSGTATGELFF.

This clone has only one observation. The CDR3 reads CASSRGSAGYTF. The DNA for the CDR3 is TGCGCCAGCAGCAGGGGCTCAGCGGGCTACACCTTC. V gene TRBV5-1 combines with J gene TRBJ1-2, with D possibly being TRBD1 (5 bases). Germline values: CDR1 SGHRS, CDR2 YFSETQ. Trimming removed 4 bases from V and 8 bases from J, with 12 bases in between. The CDR3 loop spans 12 amino acids.

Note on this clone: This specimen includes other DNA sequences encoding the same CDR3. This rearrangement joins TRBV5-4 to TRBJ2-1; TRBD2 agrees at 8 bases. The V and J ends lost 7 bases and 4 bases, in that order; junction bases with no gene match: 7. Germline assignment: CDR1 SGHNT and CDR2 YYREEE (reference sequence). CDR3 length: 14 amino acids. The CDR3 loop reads CASSPTGGYNEQFF. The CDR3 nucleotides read TGTGCCAGCTCCCCGACGGGGGGGTACAATGAGCAGTTCTTC.